This TCR beta chain was identified in a study of CD4 and CD8 cells across lung adenocarcinoma regions. TCRdb processed the PCR reads anew with MiXCR; each CDR3 protein has one entry. Of more than 6,500 distinct CDR3 sequences listed, roughly half are singletons. Donors had localized lung adenocarcinoma, a non-small cell lung cancer. Germline values: CDR1 MNHEY, CDR2 SVGEGT. Losses at the gene ends were 5 bases for V and 0 bases for J; bases not matched to a gene: 2. The CDR3 is 15 residues long. This clonotype was sampled from a male donor with lung adenocarcinoma. The CD4 and CD8 labels of this study may be unreliable. Input material: CD8+ T cells from the center of a lung tumor. The chain joins TRBV6-2 or TRBV6-3 to TRBJ2-1, with TRBD2 matching over 9 bases. This CDR3 is CASSVSGSSYNEQFF. CDR3 in DNA: TGTGCCAGCAGTGTTAGCGGGAGCTCCTACAATGAGCAGTTCTTC.